This record looks at one T cell receptor beta chain sequence and its context. This sample is drawn from a study of blood T cell repertoires in COVID-19. Method: immunoSEQ multiplex PCR; TCRdb's copy keeps in-frame clones and lacks some. The sample lists 150,000 or so clones, roughly 88% occurring once. Sequencing was done on a sample of PBMCs or T cells enriched from blood (not recorded which). The clonotype originates from a woman aged 30 to 39 with acute COVID-19.

CDR3 protein: CASSLEGRGNTIYF. In DNA form, the CDR3 reads TGTGCCAGCAGCTTAGAAGGCAGGGGAAACACCATATATTTT. The chain carries TRBV11-2 and TRBJ1-3; D is uncertain. This CDR3 has 14 residues. The V end lost 0 bases, the J end lost 4 bases, and 7 bases lay between the germline ends. The V gene's germline CDR1 is SGHAT and CDR2 FQNNGV.